The present entry profiles one TCR beta chain with its context. Its ends do not fully match the called genes, so a read error is possible. Use of 60 Vbeta and 13 Jbeta primers characterized the PCR. Clones were read by immunoSEQ multiplex PCR, and TCRdb kept only the in-frame ones, dropping some. The data show around 110,000 clones, approximately 9.4% seen once. Germline V gives CDR1 MDHEN, CDR2 SYDVKM. The CDR3 has 12 residues. This entry belongs to a study of cytomegalovirus exposure and HLA in healthy donors. V usage is TRBV28 and J usage is TRBJ1-2, with a weak D call TRBD1 (6 bases). The clonotype originates from a man younger than 40 in good health and CMV-seronegative. Sequenced: PBMCs. The CDR3 DNA follows: TGTGTCAGCAGCTTCAGGACAGATGGCTACACCTTC. The encoded protein is CVSSFRTDGYTF.